This passage covers 22 T cell receptor beta chains from one sample sequenced in a study of regulatory T cells in long-lasting Graves disease. Time point reported: newly diagnosed GD, antithyroid drugs for less than 3 months. With RNA extracted from PBMCs as input, the TCR library was made. In building TCR beta libraries, iRepertoire HTBI primers were used together with Arm-PCR of CDR3 regions. TCRdb reanalysed the multiplex PCR reads using MiXCR and keeps one entry per CDR3 protein. Here the sample spans roughly 560,000 distinct CDR3 sequences, roughly 16% being singletons. This sample was shared with a second study, whose subject was T cells in Graves' hyperthyroidism and ophthalmopathy.

The sample was peripheral blood mononuclear cells (PBMCs), taken at new diagnosis, from a patient treated with antithyroid drugs. The source is a woman aged 35 to 59 with Graves disease.

The rearrangement uses TRBV19 and TRBJ1-5; the D is unclear. From germline, CDR1 is LNHDA and CDR2 SQIVND (reference sequence). This CDR3 region has 14 residues. Trimming stripped 7 bases from V and 1 base from J, with 11 bases between. The CDR3 DNA follows: TGTGCCAGTACTTGGACTGGGAGCAATCAGCCCCAGCATTTT. Its protein is CASTWTGSNQPQHF.

At least ten counts were recorded for this clonotype. The V call is TRBV3-1, the J call TRBJ2-3, with D maybe TRBD2 (6 bases). CDR3 length equals 15 residues. CDR1 and CDR2 (germline): LGHDT, YNNKEL (reference sequence). Trimming stripped 8 bases from V and 0 bases from J, with 15 bases between. CDR3 bases: TGTGCCAGCGCTACGGACTATACTAGCACAGATACGCAGTATTTT. Amino acids: CASATDYTSTDTQYF.

The chain combines TRBV30 with TRBJ1-2; 7 bases are a match to TRBD1. CDR1 and CDR2 (germline): GTSNPN, SVGIG (reference sequence). The length of the CDR3 is 12 residues. CDR3 DNA sequence: TGTGCTGGAACAGGGGTTTCCTATGGCTACACCTTC. Encoded protein: CAGTGVSYGYTF.

The V call is TRBV7-2, the J call TRBJ2-7; 10 bases line up with TRBD2. Germline CDR1 SGHTA, CDR2 FQGNSA. The length of the CDR3 is 14 residues. Trimming at V came to 1 base and at J to 7 bases, leaving 4 bases not matched to a gene. The CDR3 here is CASSLVKRGGEQYF. The DNA for the CDR3 is TGTGCCAGCAGCTTAGTTAAGCGGGGGGGAGAGCAGTACTTC. Full variable domain (remainder filled in from reference TRBV7-2 and TRBJ2-7): GAGVSQSPSNKVTEKGKDVELRCDPISGHTALYWYRQSLGQGLEFLIYFQGNSAPDKSGLPSDRFSAERTGGSVSTLTIQRTQQEDSAVYLCASSLVKRGGEQYFGPGTRLTVT.

This clonotype was seen a handful of times. The CDR3 DNA reads as TGTGCCAGCAGTTTTGGTGGGTTGAATTCACCCCTCCACTTT. Protein sequence: CASSFGGLNSPLHF. This sequence joins TRBV12-3 or TRBV12-4 and TRBJ1-6; D remains unclear. With 3 bases removed from V and 7 bases from J, the gap between germline ends came to 10 bases. The CDR3 length is 14 residues.

Comment on this clonotype: With a much larger clone just one base away, this may be a read error. The chain recombines TRBV10-3 with TRBJ2-3; TRBD2 aligns across 12 bases. Matching the DNA end better, TRBJ2-7 makes the J call doubtful. Germline V CDR1 and CDR2: ENHRY, SYGVKD. The CDR3 spans 15 residues. In nucleotides, the CDR3 is TGTGCCATCGGAGCTAGCGGGGGGGGAAACAATGAGCAGTACTTC. Translating gives CAIGASGGGNNEQYF.

As for this clonotype: Just one base apart from a much larger clone, this may be a read error. V usage is TRBV3-1 and J usage is TRBJ2-3; a weak D match, TRBD2 (7 bases). The last part of the DNA fits TRBJ2-7 better; the J call may be wrong. The germline V gene encodes CDR1 LGHDT and CDR2 YNNKEL (reference sequence). The CDR3 spans 19 residues. DNA for the CDR3: TGTGCCGGCAGCATCTCCTCGGGGGCGGGGGCCCATAGCTCCTACGAGCAGTACTTC. It codes for CAGSISSGAGAHSSYEQYF.

This clonotype was recorded at least ten times. V gene TRBV13 combines with J gene TRBJ2-7; 9 bases match TRBD1. This CDR3 has 16 residues. Per the germline V gene, CDR1 is PRHDT and CDR2 is FYEKMQ (reference sequence). J lost 2 bases, V lost 5 bases, and 10 bases had no gene match. The CDR3 coding sequence is TGTGCCAGCAGCCCCCAAACCGGGACAGGGACCTACGAGCAGTACTTC. Translation: CASSPQTGTGTYEQYF.

This clonotype has more than one count but fewer than ten. V is TRBV7-8 and J is TRBJ2-7; unclear D gene. The germline V and J ends were trimmed by 0 bases and 0 bases, with 12 bases remaining between them. Germline V gives CDR1 SGHVS, CDR2 FQNEAQ. The CDR3 is made up of 16 amino acids. The CDR3 is CASSLAGLKSSYEQYF. The CDR3 region has the DNA TGTGCCAGCAGCTTAGCAGGGCTCAAGAGCTCCTACGAGCAGTACTTC.

The chain employs TRBV27 and TRBJ2-5, with TRBD1 matching 7 bases. Germline lookup yields CDR1 MNHEY and CDR2 SMNVEV (reference sequence). V shed 2 bases, J shed 4 bases, and the junction held 7 bases outside the gene matches. The CDR3 totals 15 residues. The CDR3 is CASSLGPNRGETQYF. The CDR3 nucleotides are TGTGCCAGCAGTTTAGGCCCGAACAGGGGAGAGACCCAGTACTTC.

This clonotype has at least ten counts. The chain combines TRBV5-1 with TRBJ2-3, with TRBD2 matching over 12 bases. Losses at the gene ends were 4 bases for V and 3 bases for J; bases not matched to a gene: 6. The CDR3 loop spans 16 amino acids. CDR1 and CDR2 from the germline V gene are SGHRS and YFSETQ. CDR3 bases: TGCGCCAGCAGCGCTAGCGGGGGGGCCGAAACAGATACGCAGTATTTT. Its protein is CASSASGGAETDTQYF.

In its sample, this clonotype was seen a few times. V gene TRBV19 combines with J gene TRBJ1-3; 7 positions agree with TRBD1. The germline CDR1 and CDR2 sequences are LNHDA and SQIVND (reference sequence). This CDR3 comprises 16 residues. The junction had 14 bases not matched to a gene; V was cut back by 8 bases and J by 4 bases. CDR3 sequence reads: CASETPGQRWGNTIYF. CDR3 in DNA: TGTGCCAGTGAGACTCCGGGACAGCGCTGGGGAAACACCATATATTTT.

This clonotype was detected ten times or more. This chain links TRBV2 with TRBJ1-5, with unresolved D. Germline CDR1 SNHLY, CDR2 FYNNEI. Trimming shortened V by 3 bases and J by 0 bases, and 9 bases separated the two germline ends. This CDR3 is built from 15 residues. CDR3 in DNA: TGTGCCAGCAGTGAGAGTTTTAATAGCAATCAGCCCCAGCATTTT. Protein: CASSESFNSNQPQHF.

This clonotype was observed at least ten times. The chain recombines TRBV2 with TRBJ2-1; 9 nucleotides agree with TRBD2. V dropped 7 bases and J dropped 7; count of bases not matched to a gene: 14. The germline gives CDR1 SNHLY, CDR2 FYNNEI. This CDR3 has 16 residues. This CDR3 is CASTLSGGHLRNEQFF. In DNA, the CDR3 is TGTGCCAGCACTCTTAGCGGGGGCCACCTTAGAAATGAGCAGTTCTTC.

The chain employs TRBV20-1 and TRBJ2-5; possibly TRBD2 for D (6 bases). This CDR3 contains 14 residues. V gave up 4 bases and J gave up 4 bases, with 16 bases separating them. The V gene's germline CDR1 is DFQATT and CDR2 SNEGSKA (reference sequence). The CDR3 DNA sequence: TGCAGTGCTACCCTTACCACTAGCAGAGAGACCCAGTACTTC. This translates into CSATLTTSRETQYF.

In its sample, this clonotype was seen a few times. This chain connects TRBV20-1 to TRBJ1-1, with a weak D call TRBD1 (5 bases). Germline V CDR1 and CDR2: DFQATT, SNEGSKA (reference sequence). V was clipped by 1 base and J by 2 bases, with 11 bases between them. The length of the CDR3 is 14 residues. This chain's CDR3 is CSARGGSYNTEAFF. The CDR3 nucleotides are TGCAGTGCTAGAGGGGGCTCGTACAACACTGAAGCTTTCTTT.

This clonotype was seen many times. The chain joins TRBV12-3 or TRBV12-4 to TRBJ2-5; TRBD1 matches 10 bases. V lost 8 bases and J lost 7; bases outside the gene matches: 10. The CDR3 is 14 amino acids. As DNA, the CDR3 is TGTGCCAGCGCCAGGGACAGGGGCTCGGGGACCCAGTACTTC. This sequence encodes CASARDRGSGTQYF.

The chain links TRBV6-2 or TRBV6-3 to TRBJ1-4, with D perhaps TRBD1 (6 bases). CDR3 length: 14 amino acids. CDR1 and CDR2 from the germline V gene are MNHEY and SVGEGT. The V and J ends lost 6 bases and 6 bases respectively, with 14 bases between them. The CDR3 sequence: CASSPSAGDEKLFF. CDR3 nucleotides: TGTGCCAGCAGCCCTTCGGCAGGGGATGAAAAACTGTTTTTT.

This clonotype has ten or more counts. The chain is built from TRBV6-1 and TRBJ2-5, with TRBD1 identical over 7 bases. Germline V gene sequence: CDR1 MNHNS, CDR2 SASEGT. The CDR3 is 17 amino acids. Trimming cost V 0 bases and J 7 bases; bases outside gene matches: 14. CDR3 sequence: CASSEALKATGWATQYF. As DNA, the CDR3 is TGTGCCAGCAGTGAAGCGCTCAAAGCGACAGGGTGGGCGACCCAGTACTTC.

The chain combines TRBV7-6 with TRBJ2-3, with a tentative D call TRBD1 (6 bases). Germline loops: CDR1 SGHVS, CDR2 FNYEAQ. The CDR3 covers 15 residues. Trimming took 3 bases from V and 1 from J, leaving 11 bases between them. The CDR3 DNA is TGTGCCAGCAGCTTGCAGCCAGGGGGCACAGATACGCAGTATTTT. Its translation: CASSLQPGGTDTQYF.

The chain is built from TRBV20-1 and TRBJ2-7; 9 nucleotides agree with TRBD1. Germline CDR1 reads DFQATT; CDR2 reads SNEGSKA (reference sequence). V trimming: 4 bases; J trimming: 5 bases; junction bases outside the gene matches: 9. This CDR3 is built from 14 residues. The CDR3 DNA follows: TGCAGTGCTAAATACCGGGACAGGGACCACGAGCAGTACTTC. It codes for CSAKYRDRDHEQYF.

The chain has TRBV20-1 and TRBJ2-3, with D tentatively TRBD1 (5 bases). CDR3 length: 14 residues. The germline gives CDR1 DFQATT, CDR2 SNEGSKA (reference sequence). The germline V and J ends were trimmed by 3 bases and 6 bases, with 16 bases remaining between them. CDR3 sequence (DNA): TGCAGTGCTAGGGGCCAGGGTGGGTGGGATACGCAGTATTTT. It codes for CSARGQGGWDTQYF.